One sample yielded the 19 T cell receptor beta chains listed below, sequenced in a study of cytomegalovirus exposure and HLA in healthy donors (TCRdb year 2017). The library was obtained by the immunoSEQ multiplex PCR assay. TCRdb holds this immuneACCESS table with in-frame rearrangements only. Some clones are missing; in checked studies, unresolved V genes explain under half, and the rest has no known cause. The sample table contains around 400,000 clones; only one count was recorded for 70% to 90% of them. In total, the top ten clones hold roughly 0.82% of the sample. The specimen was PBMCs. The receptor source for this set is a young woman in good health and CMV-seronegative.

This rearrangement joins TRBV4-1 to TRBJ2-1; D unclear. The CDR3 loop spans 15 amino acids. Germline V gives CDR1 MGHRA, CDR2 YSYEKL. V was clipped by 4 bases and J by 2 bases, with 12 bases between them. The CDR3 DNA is TGCGCCAGCAGCCGGTTAGAGTTCGCCTACAATGAGCAGTTCTTC. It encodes CASSRLEFAYNEQFF.

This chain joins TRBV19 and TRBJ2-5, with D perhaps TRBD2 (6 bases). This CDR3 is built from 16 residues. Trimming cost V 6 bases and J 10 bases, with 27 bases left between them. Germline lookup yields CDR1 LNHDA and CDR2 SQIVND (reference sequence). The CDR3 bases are TGTGCCAGTAGGGACCCTGGAAGTAGCGGCCCCGACATCCAGTACTTC. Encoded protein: CASRDPGSSGPDIQYF.

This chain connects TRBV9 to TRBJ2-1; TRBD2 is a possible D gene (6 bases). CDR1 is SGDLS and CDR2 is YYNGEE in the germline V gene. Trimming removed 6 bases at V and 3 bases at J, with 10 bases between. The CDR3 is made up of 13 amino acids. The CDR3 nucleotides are TGTGCCAGCAAGGCCGGGGGCTACAATGAGCAGTTCTTC. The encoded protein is CASKAGGYNEQFF.

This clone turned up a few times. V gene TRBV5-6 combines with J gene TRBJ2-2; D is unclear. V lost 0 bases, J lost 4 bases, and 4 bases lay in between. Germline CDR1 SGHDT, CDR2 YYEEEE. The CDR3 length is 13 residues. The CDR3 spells CASSLGGTGELFF. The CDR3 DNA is TGTGCCAGCAGCTTGGGAGGCACCGGGGAGCTGTTTTTT.

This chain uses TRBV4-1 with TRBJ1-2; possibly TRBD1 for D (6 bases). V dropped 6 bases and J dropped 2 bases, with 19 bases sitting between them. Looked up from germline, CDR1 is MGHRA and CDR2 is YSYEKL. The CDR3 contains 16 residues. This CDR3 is CASSQRQVDSNYGYTF. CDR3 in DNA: TGCGCCAGCAGTCAACGACAGGTAGATTCCAACTATGGCTACACCTTC.

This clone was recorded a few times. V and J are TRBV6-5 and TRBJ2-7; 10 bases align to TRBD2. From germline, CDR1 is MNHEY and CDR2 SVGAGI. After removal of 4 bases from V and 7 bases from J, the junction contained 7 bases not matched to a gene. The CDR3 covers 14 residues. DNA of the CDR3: TGTGCCAGCAGTTCTCAGCGGGAGGGTGTGGAGCAGTACTTC. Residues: CASSSQREGVEQYF.

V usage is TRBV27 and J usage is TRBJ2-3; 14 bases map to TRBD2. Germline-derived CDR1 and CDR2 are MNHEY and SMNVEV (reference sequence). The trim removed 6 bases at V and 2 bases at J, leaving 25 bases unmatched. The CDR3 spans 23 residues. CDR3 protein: CASSRDRVTVRLAGGPDTDTQYF. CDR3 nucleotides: TGTGCCAGCAGCCGTGACAGGGTGACGGTGCGACTAGCGGGAGGGCCCGACACAGATACGCAGTATTTT.

The CDR3 DNA is TGTGCCAGCAGCTTTCCGGGACAGGGAAGGCAAGAGACCCAGTACTTC. It yields the protein CASSFPGQGRQETQYF. This chain uses TRBV5-4 with TRBJ2-5; 9 nucleotides match TRBD1. The trim removed 2 bases at V and 2 bases at J, leaving 7 bases unmatched. This CDR3 has 16 residues. Germline V CDR1 and CDR2: SGHNT, YYREEE (reference sequence).

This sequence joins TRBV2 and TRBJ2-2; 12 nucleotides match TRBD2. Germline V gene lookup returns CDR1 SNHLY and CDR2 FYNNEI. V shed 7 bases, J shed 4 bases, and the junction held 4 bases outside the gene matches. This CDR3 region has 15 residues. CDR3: CASTLTSGGTGELFF. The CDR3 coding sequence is TGTGCCAGCACCCTGACTAGCGGGGGCACCGGGGAGCTGTTTTTT. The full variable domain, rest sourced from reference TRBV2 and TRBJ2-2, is EPEVTQTPSHQVTQMGQEVILRCVPISNHLYFYWYRQILGQKVEFLVSFYNNEISEKSEIFDDQFSVERPDGSNFTLKIRSTKLEDSAMYFCASTLTSGGTGELFFGEGSRLTVL.

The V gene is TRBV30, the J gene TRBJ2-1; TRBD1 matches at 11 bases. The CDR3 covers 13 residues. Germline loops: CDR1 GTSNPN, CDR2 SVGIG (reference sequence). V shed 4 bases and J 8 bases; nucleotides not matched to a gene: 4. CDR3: CAWTWTGGYEQFF. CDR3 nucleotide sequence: TGTGCCTGGACGTGGACAGGGGGCTATGAGCAGTTCTTC. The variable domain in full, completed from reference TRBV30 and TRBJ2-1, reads SQTIHQWPATLVQPVGSPLSLECTVEGTSNPNLYWYRQAAGRGLQLLFYSVGIGQISSEVPQNLSASRPQDRQFILSSKKLLLSDSGFYLCAWTWTGGYEQFFGPGTRLTVL.

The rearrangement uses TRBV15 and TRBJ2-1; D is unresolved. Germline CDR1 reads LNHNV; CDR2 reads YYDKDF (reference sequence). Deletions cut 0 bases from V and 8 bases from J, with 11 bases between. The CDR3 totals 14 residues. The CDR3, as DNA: TGTGCCACCAGCAGAGATTACTTTTCGGATGAGCAGTTCTTC. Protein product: CATSRDYFSDEQFF.

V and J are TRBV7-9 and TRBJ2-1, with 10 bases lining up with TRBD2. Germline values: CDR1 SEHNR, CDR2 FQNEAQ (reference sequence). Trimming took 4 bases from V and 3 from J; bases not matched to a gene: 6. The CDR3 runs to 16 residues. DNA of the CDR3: TGTGCCAGCAGCTATTCTACTAGCGGGATCTACAATGAGCAGTTCTTC. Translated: CASSYSTSGIYNEQFF.

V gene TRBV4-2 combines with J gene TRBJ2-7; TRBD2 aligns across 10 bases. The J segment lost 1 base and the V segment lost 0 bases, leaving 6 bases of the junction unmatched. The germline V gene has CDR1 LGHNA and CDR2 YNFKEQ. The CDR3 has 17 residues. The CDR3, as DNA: TGTGCCAGCAGCCAAGATAAGCGAGCGGGAGGGTCCTACGAGCAGTACTTC. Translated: CASSQDKRAGGSYEQYF.

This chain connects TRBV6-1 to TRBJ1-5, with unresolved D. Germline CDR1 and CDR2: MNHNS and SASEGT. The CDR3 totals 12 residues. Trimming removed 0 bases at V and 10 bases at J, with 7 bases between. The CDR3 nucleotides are TGTGCCAGCAGTGAAGCGGCGGGACCCCAGCATTTT. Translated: CASSEAAGPQHF.

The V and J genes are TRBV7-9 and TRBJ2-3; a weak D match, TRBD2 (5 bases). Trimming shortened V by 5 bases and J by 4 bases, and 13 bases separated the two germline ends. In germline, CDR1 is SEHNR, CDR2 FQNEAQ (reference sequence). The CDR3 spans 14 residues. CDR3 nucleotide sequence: TGTGCCAGCAGCCAAGAGGGAGATCCAGATACGCAGTATTTT. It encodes CASSQEGDPDTQYF.

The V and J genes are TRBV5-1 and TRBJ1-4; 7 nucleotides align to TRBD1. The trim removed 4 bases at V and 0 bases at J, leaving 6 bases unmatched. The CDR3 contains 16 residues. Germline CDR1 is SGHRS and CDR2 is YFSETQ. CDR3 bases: TGCGCCAGCAGCCCGGGACAGTTCGCAACTAATGAAAAACTGTTTTTT. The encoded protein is CASSPGQFATNEKLFF. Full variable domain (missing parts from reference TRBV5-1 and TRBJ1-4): KAGVTQTPRYLIKTRGQQVTLSCSPISGHRSVSWYQQTPGQGLQFLFEYFSETQRNKGNFPGRFSGRQFSNSRSEMNVSTLELGDSALYLCASSPGQFATNEKLFFGSGTQLSVL.

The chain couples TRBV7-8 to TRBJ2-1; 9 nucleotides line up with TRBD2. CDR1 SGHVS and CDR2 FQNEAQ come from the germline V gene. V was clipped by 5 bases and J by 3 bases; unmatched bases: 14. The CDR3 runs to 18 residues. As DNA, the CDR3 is TGTGCCAGCAGCCCACCCCCTCAGGGACTAGCAGTCTACAATGAGCAGTTCTTC. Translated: CASSPPPQGLAVYNEQFF.

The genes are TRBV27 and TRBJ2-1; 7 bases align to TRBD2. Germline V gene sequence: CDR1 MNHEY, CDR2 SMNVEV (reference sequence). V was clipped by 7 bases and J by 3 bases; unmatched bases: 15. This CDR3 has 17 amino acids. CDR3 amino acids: CASTPSRGIAHYNEQFF. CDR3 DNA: TGTGCCAGCACCCCCTCGCGGGGGATAGCCCACTACAATGAGCAGTTCTTC.

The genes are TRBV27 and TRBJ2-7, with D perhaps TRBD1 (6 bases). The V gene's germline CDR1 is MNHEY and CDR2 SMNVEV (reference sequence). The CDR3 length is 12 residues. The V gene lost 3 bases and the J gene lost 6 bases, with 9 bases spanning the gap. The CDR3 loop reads CASSFWGREQYF. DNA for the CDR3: TGTGCCAGCAGTTTTTGGGGGCGCGAGCAGTACTTC.